Below are 25 T cell receptor beta chains sequenced from a single sample in a study of blood T cell repertoires in COVID-19 (TCRdb year 2020). Library generation was performed with the immunoSEQ multiplex PCR assay. Not all clones reach the TCRdb copy of this immuneACCESS table, which keeps in-frame sequences only. Checked studies attribute under half of the gap to unresolved V genes and leave the rest unexplained. The sample yields around 150,000 clones; around 84% were counted once. The top ten clonotypes cover around 8.1% of the sample. Sequencing was done on a sample of peripheral blood. These receptors were taken from a woman in her sixties or seventies with COVID-19, enrolled during active disease.

The rearrangement joins TRBV5-1 to TRBJ2-1; TRBD2 matches 7 bases. Germline V gene lookup returns CDR1 SGHRS and CDR2 YFSETQ. The V and J ends lost 2 bases and 5 bases, in that order; junction bases with no gene match: 7. The CDR3 consists of 15 residues. The CDR3: CASSFAGRSHNEQFF. The CDR3 DNA reads TGCGCCAGCAGCTTCGCCGGGAGGTCTCACAATGAGCAGTTCTTC.

The rearrangement links TRBV5-6 to TRBJ1-6; D might be TRBD1 (6 bases). The V end was cut by 3 bases, the J end by 4 bases, with 14 bases between. The CDR3 spans 16 residues. Germline CDR1 SGHDT, CDR2 YYEEEE. The CDR3 DNA reads as TGTGCCAGCAGCTCGGTTCGGACAGCTTATAATTCACCCCTCCACTTT. It specifies CASSSVRTAYNSPLHF.

The rearrangement uses TRBV7-9 and TRBJ1-5; D is unresolved. CDR1 and CDR2 (germline): SEHNR, FQNEAQ (reference sequence). The CDR3 is 13 residues long. Trimming removed 5 bases from V and 4 bases from J, with 9 bases in between. CDR3 coding DNA: TGTGCCAGCAGCATAAACTGGAATCAGCCCCAGCATTTT. The encoded protein is CASSINWNQPQHF.

The rearrangement uses TRBV6-5 and TRBJ1-6; 8 bases align to TRBD1. The CDR3 extends over 15 amino acids. The V and J ends lost 7 bases and 3 bases, in that order; junction bases with no gene match: 5. The germline gives CDR1 MNHEY, CDR2 SVGAGI. The CDR3 DNA follows: TGTGCCAGCACCCGGACAGGGAACTATAATTCACCCCTCCACTTT. Its translation: CASTRTGNYNSPLHF.

This rearrangement joins TRBV2 to TRBJ1-5, with D hard to call. Trimming took off 4 bases at V and 7 bases at J, with 11 bases between the two ends. Looked up from germline, CDR1 is SNHLY and CDR2 is FYNNEI. The CDR3 is 13 amino acids. CDR3 amino acids: CASSGVALQPQHF. Written as DNA, the CDR3 is TGTGCCAGCAGTGGAGTCGCGTTGCAGCCCCAGCATTTT.

This clone was observed a single time. This rearrangement joins TRBV11-3 to TRBJ2-1; TRBD1 matches at 8 bases. V shed 5 bases, J shed 1 base, and the junction held 4 bases outside the gene matches. Germline V gives CDR1 SGHNT, CDR2 YENEEA. The CDR3 spans 15 residues. CDR3 nucleotide sequence: TGTGCCAGCAGCGCCGACAGGGGTTCCTACAATGAGCAGTTCTTC. This codes for CASSADRGSYNEQFF. Looking up the rest from reference TRBV11-3 and TRBJ2-1 gives the full variable domain: EAGVVQSPRYKIIEKKQPVAFWCNPISGHNTLYWYLQNLGQGPELLIRYENEEAVDDSQLPKDRFSAERLKGVDSTLKIQPAELGDSAVYLCASSADRGSYNEQFFGPGTRLTVL.

The J gene is TRBJ2-6, the V gene TRBV19; a possible D gene is TRBD1 (6 bases). The CDR3 runs to 14 residues. Germline loops: CDR1 LNHDA, CDR2 SQIVND (reference sequence). V was clipped by 8 bases and J by 7 bases, with 15 bases between them. CDR3 protein: CASSQTTGANVLTF. CDR3 coding DNA: TGTGCCAGTTCGCAAACGACAGGCGCCAACGTCCTGACTTTC.

The chain uses TRBV15 and TRBJ1-4; a possible D gene is TRBD1 (5 bases). Trimming removed 5 bases from V and 6 bases from J, with 19 bases in between. In germline, CDR1 is LNHNV, CDR2 YYDKDF (reference sequence). The CDR3 loop spans 16 amino acids. CDR3 nucleotide sequence: TGTGCCACCAGCGGCCGCCTCGTCTTAGGGGATGAAAAACTGTTTTTT. Residues: CATSGRLVLGDEKLFF. The full variable domain, with the rest looked up from reference TRBV15 and TRBJ1-4, is DAMVIQNPRYQVTQFGKPVTLSCSQTLNHNVMYWYQQKSSQAPKLLFHYYDKDFNNEADTPDNFQSRRPNTSFCFLDIRSPGLGDTAMYLCATSGRLVLGDEKLFFGSGTQLSVL.

The chain links TRBV2 to TRBJ2-2; 9 nucleotides align to TRBD1. CDR1 SNHLY and CDR2 FYNNEI come from the germline V gene. The V and J ends lost 8 bases and 4 bases, in that order; junction bases with no gene match: 5. There are 14 residues in the CDR3. DNA of the CDR3: TGTGCCAGCTCCGGGACAGGGCTCACCGGGGAGCTGTTTTTT. Encoded protein: CASSGTGLTGELFF.

J is TRBJ2-1 and V is TRBV7-2, with 11 bases aligning to TRBD2. Germline V CDR1 and CDR2: SGHTA, FQGNSA. The CDR3 length is 14 residues. J lost 7 bases, V lost 8 bases, and 7 bases had no gene match. This CDR3 is CASGQTSGDNEQFF. The CDR3 bases are TGTGCCAGCGGGCAGACTAGCGGGGATAATGAGCAGTTCTTC.

The CDR3 region is CASGLDGGGAQYF. CDR3 DNA: TGTGCTAGTGGTTTGGATGGCGGGGGGGCCCAGTACTTC. The chain recombines TRBV12-5 with TRBJ2-5; 9 bases are shared with TRBD2. Trimming took 1 base from V and 9 from J; bases not matched to a gene: 3. The CDR3 spans 13 residues. Per germline, CDR1 LGHNT and CDR2 FRNRAP.

This clone was seen once. J is TRBJ1-1 and V is TRBV5-1; D unclear. Germline lookup yields CDR1 SGHRS and CDR2 YFSETQ. The germline V and J ends were trimmed by 1 base and 1 base, with 8 bases remaining between them. This CDR3 region has 14 residues. CDR3 coding DNA: TGCGCCAGCAGCTTGCATCGGGAGAACACTGAAGCTTTCTTT. This sequence encodes CASSLHRENTEAFF.

The CDR3 loop is CASSLRTVGKEKLFF. In nucleotides, the CDR3 is TGCGCCAGCAGCCTACGGACAGTAGGTAAAGAAAAACTGTTTTTT. This chain links TRBV4-1 with TRBJ1-4; tentative D call: TRBD1 (6 bases). Germline V CDR1 and CDR2: MGHRA, YSYEKL. This CDR3 has 15 amino acids. Trimming removed 4 bases at V and 8 bases at J, with 17 bases between.

The chain combines TRBV14 with TRBJ1-1; unclear D gene. Trimming shortened V by 1 base and J by 0 bases, and 6 bases separated the two germline ends. CDR1 is SGHDN, CDR2 FVKESK, per germline. The CDR3 has 14 amino acids. CDR3 DNA sequence: TGTGCCAGCAGCCAAGGGAGGGTGAACACTGAAGCTTTCTTT. This encodes CASSQGRVNTEAFF. The full variable domain, with the rest looked up from reference TRBV14 and TRBJ1-1, is EAGVTQFPSHSVIEKGQTVTLRCDPISGHDNLYWYRRVMGKEIKFLLHFVKESKQDESGMPNNRFLAERTGGTYSTLKVQPAELEDSGVYFCASSQGRVNTEAFFGQGTRLTVV.

V usage is TRBV7-2 and J usage is TRBJ1-2; a possible D gene is TRBD1 (6 bases). This CDR3 is 14 amino acids long. Germline-derived CDR1 and CDR2 are SGHTA and FQGNSA. V was trimmed by 0 bases and J by 6 bases, leaving 11 bases between them. The CDR3 DNA follows: TGTGCCAGCAGCTTAGCTCGGGCAGGGGATGGCTACACCTTC. It specifies CASSLARAGDGYTF. Looking up the rest from reference TRBV7-2 and TRBJ1-2 gives the full variable domain: GAGVSQSPSNKVTEKGKDVELRCDPISGHTALYWYRQSLGQGLEFLIYFQGNSAPDKSGLPSDRFSAERTGGSVSTLTIQRTQQEDSAVYLCASSLARAGDGYTFGSGTRLTVV.

The V gene is TRBV7-2, the J gene TRBJ1-1, with D possibly matching TRBD1 (5 bases). Germline V gene data show CDR1 as SGHTA and CDR2 as FQGNSA. The CDR3 loop spans 12 amino acids. Trimming pared 2 bases from V and 11 bases from J, leaving 12 bases between. Written as DNA, the CDR3 is TGTGCCAGCAGCTTAAGCACGGGACTGGCTTTCTTT. Protein: CASSLSTGLAFF.

The chain joins TRBV27 to TRBJ1-2; D is possibly TRBD1 (6 bases). This CDR3 is built from 12 residues. Germline CDR1 and CDR2: MNHEY and SMNVEV (reference sequence). V lost 10 bases to trimming and J lost 7 bases, with 16 bases between them. Here the CDR3 reads CATRDRLGGYTF. Written as DNA, the CDR3 is TGTGCCACCAGAGACAGGCTCGGTGGCTACACCTTC.

The V and J genes are TRBV11-2 and TRBJ1-4; 8 bases are shared with TRBD1. CDR1 and CDR2 from the germline V gene are SGHAT and FQNNGV. The CDR3 has 15 amino acids. V lost 1 base to trimming and J lost 8 bases; unmatched junction nucleotides: 6. DNA for the CDR3: TGTGCCAGCAGCTTAGTGGGGACAGGCGGGGAAAAACTGTTTTTT. Amino acids: CASSLVGTGGEKLFF.

The chain recombines TRBV7-6 with TRBJ1-5; D is possibly TRBD1 (5 bases). The CDR3 loop spans 15 amino acids. The ends were cut back, 5 bases at V and 5 bases at J, with 16 bases in the middle. The V gene's germline CDR1 is SGHVS and CDR2 FNYEAQ. CDR3 coding DNA: TGTGCCAGCAGCCCCCGAGGAGGGGTTGATCAGCCCCAGCATTTT. Translating gives CASSPRGGVDQPQHF.

The chain employs TRBV5-6 and TRBJ2-1; D is possibly TRBD2 (6 bases). Trimming removed 0 bases at V and 0 bases at J, with 10 bases between. CDR1 is SGHDT and CDR2 is YYEEEE in the germline V gene. This CDR3 region has 16 residues. The CDR3 is CASSLERGLSYNEQFF. The CDR3 DNA is TGTGCCAGCAGCTTGGAACGGGGACTCTCCTACAATGAGCAGTTCTTC. The whole variable domain, filled in from reference TRBV5-6 and TRBJ2-1, reads DAGVTQSPTHLIKTRGQQVTLRCSPKSGHDTVSWYQQALGQGPQFIFQYYEEEERQRGNFPDRFSGHQFPNYSSELNVNALLLGDSALYLCASSLERGLSYNEQFFGPGTRLTVL.

The DNA of the CDR3 is TGTGCCAGCAGTGAATGGCTGGGCGGGGGAGGCGTCGGAAACACCATATATTTT. As protein: CASSEWLGGGGVGNTIYF. The chain has TRBV6-1 and TRBJ1-3; possible D gene TRBD1, 5 bases. Trimming cost V 2 bases and J 4 bases, with 21 bases left between them. CDR3 length equals 18 residues. CDR1 is MNHNS and CDR2 is SASEGT in the germline V gene.

At least ten counts were recorded for this clone. The V gene is TRBV7-9, the J gene TRBJ2-7; 14 nucleotides align to TRBD2. Germline lookup yields CDR1 SEHNR and CDR2 FQNEAQ (reference sequence). Trimming removed 0 bases from V and 1 base from J; junction bases left unmatched: 5. The length of the CDR3 is 18 residues. The CDR3 is CASSLAGTSGGLSYEQYV. The CDR3 DNA reads as TGTGCCAGCAGCTTAGCTGGGACTAGCGGGGGATTATCCTACGAGCAGTACGTC.

The V gene is TRBV5-4, the J gene TRBJ2-2; TRBD1 matches 11 bases. This CDR3 has 14 amino acids. V trimming: 4 bases; J trimming: 7 bases; junction bases outside the gene matches: 3. The germline V gene encodes CDR1 SGHNT and CDR2 YYREEE (reference sequence). CDR3 sequence: CASSRGQGDGELFF. The CDR3 DNA sequence: TGTGCCAGCAGCCGGGGACAGGGGGACGGGGAGCTGTTTTTT.

V gene TRBV7-3 combines with J gene TRBJ1-6; D unresolved. V lost 4 bases and J 6 bases, leaving 13 bases between the germline ends. CDR1 and CDR2 from the germline V gene are SGHTA and FQGTGA. The CDR3 has 15 residues. CDR3 region: CASSSSITRNSPLHF. The CDR3, as DNA: TGTGCCAGCAGCTCTTCGATCACTCGTAATTCACCCCTCCACTTT. The full variable domain, completed using reference TRBV7-3 and TRBJ1-6, is GAGVSQTPSNKVTEKGKYVELRCDPISGHTALYWYRQSLGQGPEFLIYFQGTGAADDSGLPNDRFFAVRPEGSVSTLKIQRTERGDSAVYLCASSSSITRNSPLHFGNGTRLTVT.

The chain recombines TRBV19 with TRBJ1-5; D might be TRBD1 (6 bases). The CDR3 contains 14 residues. V lost 6 bases and J lost 0, with 9 bases in between. From germline, CDR1 is LNHDA and CDR2 SQIVND (reference sequence). CDR3 coding DNA: TGTGCCAGTAGACAGGGTTTTAGCAATCAGCCCCAGCATTTT. Translated: CASRQGFSNQPQHF.